This TCR beta chain is from a study of shared clonotypes between healthy human individuals. About the research overall: Each donor had three CD4 naive, three CD4 memory, two CD8 naive and one CD8 memory plate.

The study's findings and limits: Few donors limited the genetic and exposure-history diversity represented.

Only in-frame clones appear in the TCRdb table, and some are missing; sequencing was by immunoSEQ multiplex PCR. The sample records 800,000 or so clones, about 97% being singletons. This CDR3 has 12 residues. Deletions cut 4 bases from V and 5 bases from J, with 6 bases between. CDR1 MNHEY and CDR2 SVGAGI come from the germline V gene. On this clone itself: What it binds is unknown.

CD45RO-negative, CCR7-selected cells formed the naive CD8 fraction, which excluded terminally differentiated effector memory CD45RA+ cells. Donors were Caucasian adults residing in Nashville, Tennessee, USA. The receptor was derived from a young man in good health. What was sequenced was naive CD8+ T cells sorted from blood. The chain is built from TRBV6-5 and TRBJ2-1; D call uncertain. The CDR3 nucleotides read TGTGCCAGCAGTTTTAGTCACAATGAGCAGTTCTTC. It is translated as CASSFSHNEQFF.